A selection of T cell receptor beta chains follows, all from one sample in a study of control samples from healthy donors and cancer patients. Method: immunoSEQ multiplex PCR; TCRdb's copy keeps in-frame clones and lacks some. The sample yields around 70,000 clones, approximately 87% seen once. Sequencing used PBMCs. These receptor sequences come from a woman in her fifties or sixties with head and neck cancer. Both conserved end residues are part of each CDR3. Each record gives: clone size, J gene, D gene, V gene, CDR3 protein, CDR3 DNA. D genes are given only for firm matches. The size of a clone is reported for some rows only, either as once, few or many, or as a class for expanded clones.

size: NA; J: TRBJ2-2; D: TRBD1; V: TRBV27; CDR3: CASRPDRGRNTGELFF; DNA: TGTGCCAGCAGACCAGACAGGGGAAGGAACACCGGGGAGCTGTTTTTT
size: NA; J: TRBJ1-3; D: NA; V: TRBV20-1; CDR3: CSASPGNTIYF; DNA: TGCAGTGCCAGTCCCGGGAACACCATATATTTT
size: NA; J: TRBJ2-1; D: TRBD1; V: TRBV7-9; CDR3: CASSLSQGSEQFF; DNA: TGTGCCAGCAGTCTATCACAGGGGAGTGAGCAGTTCTTC
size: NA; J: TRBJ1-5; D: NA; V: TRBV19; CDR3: CASSGNIASQPQHF; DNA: TGTGCCAGTAGTGGCAACATTGCTTCCCAGCCCCAGCATTTT
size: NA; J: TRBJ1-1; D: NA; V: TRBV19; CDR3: CASSIEGGWRTEAFF; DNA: TGTGCCAGTAGTATCGAGGGAGGTTGGCGCACTGAAGCTTTCTTT
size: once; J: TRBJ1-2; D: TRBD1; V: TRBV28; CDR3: CASSSTGDGYTF; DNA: TGTGCCAGCAGTTCGACAGGGGATGGCTACACCTTC
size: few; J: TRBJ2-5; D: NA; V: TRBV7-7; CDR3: CASSLYRTEQETQYF; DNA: TGTGCCAGCAGCTTATATCGAACGGAACAAGAGACCCAGTACTTC
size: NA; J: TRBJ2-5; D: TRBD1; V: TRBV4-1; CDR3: CASSQGQGAGETQYF; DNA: TGCGCCAGCAGCCAAGGGCAGGGGGCCGGAGAGACCCAGTACTTC
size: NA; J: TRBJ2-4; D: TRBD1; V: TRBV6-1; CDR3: CASSEVTGGFYIQYF; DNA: TGTGCCAGCAGTGAGGTGACAGGGGGCTTTTACATTCAGTACTTC
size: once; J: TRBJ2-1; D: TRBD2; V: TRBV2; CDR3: CASKRATSGANEQFF; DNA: TGTGCCAGCAAACGGGCGACTAGCGGGGCAAATGAGCAGTTCTTC
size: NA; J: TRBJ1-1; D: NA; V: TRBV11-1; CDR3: CASSLELGTEAFF; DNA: TGTGCCAGCAGTTTGGAGTTAGGCACTGAAGCTTTCTTT
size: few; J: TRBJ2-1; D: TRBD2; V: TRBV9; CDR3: CASSVVAAGYNEQFF; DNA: TGTGCCAGCAGCGTAGTGGCAGCGGGGTACAATGAGCAGTTCTTC
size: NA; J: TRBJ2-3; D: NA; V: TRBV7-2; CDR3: CASSLGLSLGTDTQYF; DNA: TGTGCCAGCAGCTTAGGACTTTCGCTAGGCACAGATACGCAGTATTTT
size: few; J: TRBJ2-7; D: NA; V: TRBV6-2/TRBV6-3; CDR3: CASSYTQVQDRNF; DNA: TGTGCCAGCAGTTACACACAAGTACAGGATCGAAACTTC
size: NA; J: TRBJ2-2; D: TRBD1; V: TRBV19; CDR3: CASTPIQGAGGELFF; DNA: TGTGCCAGTACCCCGATACAGGGGGCTGGCGGGGAGCTGTTTTTT
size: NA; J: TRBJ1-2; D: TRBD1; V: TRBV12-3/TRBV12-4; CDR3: CASSGTGGGYTF; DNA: TGTGCCAGCAGTGGGACAGGGGGAGGCTACACCTTC
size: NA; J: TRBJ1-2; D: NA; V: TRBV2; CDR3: CASSEQGGNYGYTF; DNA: TGTGCCAGCAGTGAACAGGGAGGCAACTATGGCTACACCTTC
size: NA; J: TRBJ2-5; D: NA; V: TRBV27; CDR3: CASSLGPTGAPGQETQYF; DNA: TGTGCCAGCAGTTTGGGTCCGACAGGTGCCCCTGGGCAAGAGACCCAGTACTTC
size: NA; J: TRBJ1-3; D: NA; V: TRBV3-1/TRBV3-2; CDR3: CASSQDRTVRGRNTIYF; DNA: TGTGCCAGCAGCCAAGATAGGACTGTCAGGGGACGAAACACCATATATTTT
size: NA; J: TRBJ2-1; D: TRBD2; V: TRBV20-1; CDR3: CSASGSGVYNEQFF; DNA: TGCAGTGCGAGTGGGAGCGGGGTTTACAATGAGCAGTTCTTC
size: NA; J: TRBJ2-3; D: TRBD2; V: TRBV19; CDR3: CASRGLATTDTQYF; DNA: TGTGCCTCCCGAGGACTAGCGACAACAGATACGCAGTATTTT
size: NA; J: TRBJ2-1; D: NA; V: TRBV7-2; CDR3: CASSSTGKAYNEQFF; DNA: TGTGCCAGCAGCTCGACGGGAAAGGCCTACAATGAGCAGTTCTTC
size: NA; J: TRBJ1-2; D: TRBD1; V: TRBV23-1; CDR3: CASRQGRQGTTNYGYTF; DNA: TGCGCCAGCAGACAGGGTCGACAGGGGACGACTAACTATGGCTACACCTTC
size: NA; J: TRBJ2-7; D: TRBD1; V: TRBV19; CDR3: CASSPDRGYEQYF; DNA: TGTGCCAGTAGCCCCGACAGGGGGTACGAGCAGTACTTC
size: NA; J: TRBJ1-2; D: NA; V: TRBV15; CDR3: CATSRENLYGYTF; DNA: TGTGCCACCAGCAGAGAGAATCTCTATGGCTACACCTTC
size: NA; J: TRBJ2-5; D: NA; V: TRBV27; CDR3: CASGKGGNQETQYF; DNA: TGTGCCAGCGGGAAGGGGGGAAACCAAGAGACCCAGTACTTC
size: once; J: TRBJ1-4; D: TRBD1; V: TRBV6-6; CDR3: CASRQGALEKLFF; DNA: TGTGCCAGCAGACAGGGGGCGCTTGAAAAACTGTTTTTT
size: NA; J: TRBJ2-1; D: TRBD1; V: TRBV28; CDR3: CASRTGGSYNEQFF; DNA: TGTGCCAGCAGGACAGGGGGCTCCTACAATGAGCAGTTCTTC
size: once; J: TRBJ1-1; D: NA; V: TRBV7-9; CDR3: CASSPRGGNTEAFF; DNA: TGTGCCAGCAGCCCAAGGGGGGGGAACACTGAAGCTTTCTTT
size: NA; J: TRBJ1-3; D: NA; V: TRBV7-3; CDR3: CASSLGGGRGGGNTIYF; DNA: TGTGCCAGCAGCTTAGGAGGCGGCAGGGGTGGCGGAAACACCATATATTTT
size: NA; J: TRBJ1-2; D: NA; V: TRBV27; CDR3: CASRSTGHKGYTF; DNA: TGTGCCAGCAGGTCAACAGGTCATAAAGGCTACACCTTC
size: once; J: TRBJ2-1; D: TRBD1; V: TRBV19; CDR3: CASSTDRGSSYNEQFF; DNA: TGTGCCAGTAGTACGGACAGGGGGAGCTCCTACAATGAGCAGTTCTTC
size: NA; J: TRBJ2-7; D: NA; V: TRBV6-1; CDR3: CASSESGSLNEQYF; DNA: TGTGCCAGCAGTGAATCTGGCAGTCTGAACGAGCAGTACTTC
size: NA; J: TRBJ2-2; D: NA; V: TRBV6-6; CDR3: CASVANTGELFF; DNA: TGTGCCAGCGTAGCGAACACCGGGGAGCTGTTTTTT
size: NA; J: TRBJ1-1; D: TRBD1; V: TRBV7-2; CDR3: CASSTRGRAVEAFF; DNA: TGTGCCAGCAGCACCAGGGGGCGCGCCGTGGAAGCTTTCTTT
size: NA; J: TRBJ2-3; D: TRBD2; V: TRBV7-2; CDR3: CASSLDPSGWGDTQYF; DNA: TGTGCCAGCAGCTTAGATCCTAGCGGGTGGGGGGATACGCAGTATTTT
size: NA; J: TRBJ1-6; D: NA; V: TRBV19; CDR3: CASSITAYNSPLHF; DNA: TGTGCCAGTAGTATAACAGCCTATAATTCACCCCTCCACTTT
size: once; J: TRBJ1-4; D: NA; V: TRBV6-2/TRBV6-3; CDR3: CASSKAVTQGGRLFF; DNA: TGTGCCAGCAGCAAGGCCGTCACCCAGGGTGGAAGACTGTTTTTT
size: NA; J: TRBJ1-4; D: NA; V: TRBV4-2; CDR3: CASSQGKGSGNEKLFF; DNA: TGTGCCAGCAGCCAGGGGAAAGGCAGCGGGAATGAAAAACTGTTTTTT
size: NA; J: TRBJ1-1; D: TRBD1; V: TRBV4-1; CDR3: CASGHVYRGKNTEAFF; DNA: TGCGCCAGCGGCCACGTTTACAGGGGGAAGAACACTGAAGCTTTCTTT
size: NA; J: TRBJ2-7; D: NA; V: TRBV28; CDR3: CASSLGYEQYF; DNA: TGTGCCAGCAGTTTGGGCTACGAGCAGTACTTC
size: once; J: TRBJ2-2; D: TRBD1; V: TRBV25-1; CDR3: CASSAPGGTGGNTGELFF; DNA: TGTGCCAGCAGTGCCCCGGGCGGGACAGGGGGGAACACCGGGGAGCTGTTTTTT
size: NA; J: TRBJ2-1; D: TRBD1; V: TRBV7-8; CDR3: CASSSRQGNEQFF; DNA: TGTGCCAGCAGCTCACGACAGGGAAACGAGCAGTTCTTC
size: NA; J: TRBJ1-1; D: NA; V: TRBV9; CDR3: CASSVDGLRNTEAFF; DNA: TGTGCCAGCAGCGTAGATGGACTCAGGAACACTGAAGCTTTCTTT
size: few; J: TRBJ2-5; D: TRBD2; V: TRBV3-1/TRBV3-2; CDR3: CASSPLSGAIQETQYF; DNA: TGTGCCAGCAGCCCCCTTAGCGGGGCTATCCAAGAGACCCAGTACTTC
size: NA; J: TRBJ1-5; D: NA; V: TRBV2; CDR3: CASTQAGAFNQPQHF; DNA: TGTGCCAGCACCCAAGCCGGGGCCTTCAATCAGCCCCAGCATTTT
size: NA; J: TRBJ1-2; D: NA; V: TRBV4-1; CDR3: CASSQTPDRFNYGYTF; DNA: TGCGCCAGCAGCCAAACCCCAGACAGGTTTAACTATGGCTACACCTTC
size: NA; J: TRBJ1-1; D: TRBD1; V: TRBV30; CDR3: CAWSVRRLTRTGRDTEAFF; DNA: TGTGCCTGGAGTGTACGGCGGCTTACCCGGACAGGGAGGGACACTGAAGCTTTCTTT
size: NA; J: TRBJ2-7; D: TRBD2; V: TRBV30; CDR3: CAWSVVSGALFSYEQYF; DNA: TGTGCCTGGAGTGTAGTTAGCGGGGCCCTCTTCTCCTACGAGCAGTACTTC
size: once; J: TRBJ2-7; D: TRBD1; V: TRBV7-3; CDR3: CASSATGQGSDEQYF; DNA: TGTGCCAGCAGCGCCACGGGACAGGGCTCCGACGAGCAGTACTTC
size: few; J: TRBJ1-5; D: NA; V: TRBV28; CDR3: CASTAAGAGGNQPQHF; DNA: TGTGCCAGCACCGCCGCAGGAGCGGGGGGCAATCAGCCCCAGCATTTT
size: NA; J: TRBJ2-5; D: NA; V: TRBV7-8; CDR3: CASSLGTLRGETQYF; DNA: TGTGCCAGCAGCCTAGGGACCCTCCGAGGGGAGACCCAGTACTTC
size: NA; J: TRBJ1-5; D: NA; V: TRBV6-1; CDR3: CASSEFLTDNQPQHF; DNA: TGTGCCAGCAGTGAGTTTTTGACAGACAATCAGCCCCAGCATTTT
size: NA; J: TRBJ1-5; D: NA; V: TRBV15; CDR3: CATSRAGNSNQPQHF; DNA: TGTGCCACCAGCAGAGCCGGAAATAGCAATCAGCCCCAGCATTTT
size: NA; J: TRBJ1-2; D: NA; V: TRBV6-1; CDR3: CASSETQGYTF; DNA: TGTGCCAGCAGTGAAACCCAAGGCTACACCTTC
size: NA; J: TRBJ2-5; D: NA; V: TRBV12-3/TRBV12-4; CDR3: CASNAHSGETQYF; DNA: TGTGCCAGCAACGCCCATTCCGGGGAGACCCAGTACTTC
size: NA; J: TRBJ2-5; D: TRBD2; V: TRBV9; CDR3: CASSRRGGAGETQYF; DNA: TGTGCCAGCAGCCGACGCGGGGGGGCCGGGGAGACCCAGTACTTC
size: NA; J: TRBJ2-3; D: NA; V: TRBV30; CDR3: CAWSAGQNPTDTQYF; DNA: TGTGCCTGGAGTGCAGGGCAAAACCCCACAGATACGCAGTATTTT
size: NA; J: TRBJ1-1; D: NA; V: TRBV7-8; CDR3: CASSLGTGLGTEAFF; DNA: TGTGCCAGCAGCTTAGGAACGGGGTTGGGGACTGAAGCTTTCTTT